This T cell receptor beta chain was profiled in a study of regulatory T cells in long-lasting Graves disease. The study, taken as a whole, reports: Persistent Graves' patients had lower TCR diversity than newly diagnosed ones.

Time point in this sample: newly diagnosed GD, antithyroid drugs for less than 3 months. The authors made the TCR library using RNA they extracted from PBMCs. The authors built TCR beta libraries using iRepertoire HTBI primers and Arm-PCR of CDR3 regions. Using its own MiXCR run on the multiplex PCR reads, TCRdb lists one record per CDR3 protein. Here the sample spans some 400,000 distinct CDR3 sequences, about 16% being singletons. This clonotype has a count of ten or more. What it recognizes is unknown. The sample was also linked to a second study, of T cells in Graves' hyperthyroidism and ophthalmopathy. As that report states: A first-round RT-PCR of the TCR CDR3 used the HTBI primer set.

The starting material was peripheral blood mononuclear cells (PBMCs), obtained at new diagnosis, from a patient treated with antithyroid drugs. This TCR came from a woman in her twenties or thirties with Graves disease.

The CDR3 DNA follows: TGTGCCAGCAGCTTATCCCATACTACAGGGGTTCGAAACGAGCAGTACTTC. Protein sequence: CASSLSHTTGVRNEQYF. The V call is TRBV7-9, the J call TRBJ2-7; TRBD1 matches at 7 bases. Germline values: CDR1 SEHNR, CDR2 FQNEAQ (reference sequence). The CDR3 loop spans 17 amino acids. V lost 2 bases to trimming and J lost 5 bases; unmatched junction nucleotides: 15.